This T cell receptor beta chain stems from a study of T cell responses to AZD1222 COVID-19 vaccine. The data were produced by immunoSEQ multiplex PCR, yet TCRdb's version contains in-frame clones alone and is incomplete. The table shows roughly 100,000 clones, with about 92% occurring only once. V gave up 7 bases and J gave up 0 bases, with 18 bases separating them. Germline CDR1 SGHTA, CDR2 FQGNSA. The CDR3 has 16 amino acids. General observations from the study: After two AZD1222 doses, spike-specific TCR breadth and depth rose versus day 0. It should be noted that donors were predominantly white British and more often female, and clonal diversity was possibly underestimated.

Regarding this clone: No antigen is known for it.

The V call is TRBV7-2, the J call TRBJ1-1; D is undetermined. The source of this sequence is an adult in good health. Material: peripheral blood, obtained on day 0 of AZD1222 vaccination. CDR3 loop: CASIPMDFRMNTEAFF. In nucleotides, the CDR3 is TGTGCCAGCATCCCAATGGATTTCCGAATGAACACTGAAGCTTTCTTT.